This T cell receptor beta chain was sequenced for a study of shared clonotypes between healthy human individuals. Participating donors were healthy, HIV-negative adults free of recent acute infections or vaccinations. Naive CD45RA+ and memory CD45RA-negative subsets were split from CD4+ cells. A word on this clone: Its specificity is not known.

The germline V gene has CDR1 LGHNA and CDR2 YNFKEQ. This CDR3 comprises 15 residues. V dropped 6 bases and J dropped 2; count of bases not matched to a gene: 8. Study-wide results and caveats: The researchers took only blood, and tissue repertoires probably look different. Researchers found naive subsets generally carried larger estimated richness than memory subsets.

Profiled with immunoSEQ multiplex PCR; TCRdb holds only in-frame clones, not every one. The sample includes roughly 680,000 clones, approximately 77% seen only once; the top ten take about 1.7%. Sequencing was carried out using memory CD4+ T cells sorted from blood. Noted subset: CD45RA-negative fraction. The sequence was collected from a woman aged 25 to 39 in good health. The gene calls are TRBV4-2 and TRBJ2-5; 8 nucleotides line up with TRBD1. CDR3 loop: CASSLGQGTQETQYF. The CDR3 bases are TGTGCCAGCAGTTTAGGACAGGGTACACAAGAGACCCAGTACTTC.